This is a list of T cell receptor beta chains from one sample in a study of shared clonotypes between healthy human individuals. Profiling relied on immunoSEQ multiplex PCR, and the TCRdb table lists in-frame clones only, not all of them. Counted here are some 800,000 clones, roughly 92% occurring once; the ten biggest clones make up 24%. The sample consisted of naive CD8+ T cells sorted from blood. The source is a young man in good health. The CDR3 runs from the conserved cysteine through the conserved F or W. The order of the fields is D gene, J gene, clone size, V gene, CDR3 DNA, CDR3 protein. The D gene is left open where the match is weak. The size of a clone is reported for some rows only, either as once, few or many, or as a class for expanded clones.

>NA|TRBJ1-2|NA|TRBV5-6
TGTGCCAGCAGCCTGGACAGAGACTATGGCTACACCTTC
CASSLDRDYGYTF
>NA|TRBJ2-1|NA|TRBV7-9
TGTGCCAGCAGCTTTCCGGACCTTGCCTATGAGCAGTTCTTC
CASSFPDLAYEQFF
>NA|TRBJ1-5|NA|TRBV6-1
TGTGCCAGCAGTGAACCCTGGCAGGGAAGCAATCAGCCCCAGCATTTT
CASSEPWQGSNQPQHF
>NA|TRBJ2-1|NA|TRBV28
TGTGCCAGCAGTCCCGACAGTTTATCAGATGAGCAGTTCTTC
CASSPDSLSDEQFF
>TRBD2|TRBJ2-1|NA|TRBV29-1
TGCAGCGTTGAAGATCCGTCTAGCGGGAGCTACAATGAGCAGTTCTTC
CSVEDPSSGSYNEQFF
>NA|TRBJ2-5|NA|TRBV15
TGTGCCACCAGCAGAGGGGTAGCAGGAGGAGGTTACGAGGAGACCCAGTACTTC
CATSRGVAGGGYEETQYF
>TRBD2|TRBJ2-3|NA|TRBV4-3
TGCGCCAGCAGCCAAGATTGGCTAGCGGGGTCTACGCAGTATTTT
CASSQDWLAGSTQYF
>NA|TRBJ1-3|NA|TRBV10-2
TGCGCCAGCAGTGAAGGCCCGTCGGGAAACACCATATATTTT
CASSEGPSGNTIYF
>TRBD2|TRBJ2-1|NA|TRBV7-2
TGTGCCAGCAGCTTGGGGACTAGCGGGAGCAATGAGCAGTTCTTC
CASSLGTSGSNEQFF
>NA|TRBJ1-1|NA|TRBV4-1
TGCGCCAGCAGCCAAGCCCCAGGCGCGAACACTGAAGCTTTCTTT
CASSQAPGANTEAFF
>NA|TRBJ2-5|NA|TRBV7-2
TGTGCCAGCAGCTTAGCGGGAGTAAAGACCCAGTACTTC
CASSLAGVKTQYF
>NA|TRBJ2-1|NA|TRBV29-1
TGCAGCGTTGAATTGGGGGGCTCTGAGCAGTTCTTC
CSVELGGSEQFF
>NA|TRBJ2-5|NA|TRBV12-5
TGTGCTAGTGGCCCCTCGAGAGAAGAGACCCAGTACTTC
CASGPSREETQYF
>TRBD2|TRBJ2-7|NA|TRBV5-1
TGCGCCAGCAGCTTGGGTCCCCTCAGCGGGAGCGCCTACGAGCAGTACTTC
CASSLGPLSGSAYEQYF
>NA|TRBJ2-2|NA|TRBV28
TGTGCCAGCAGTTTCAGGGGGGTTGCCGCCGGGGAGCTGTTTTTT
CASSFRGVAAGELFF
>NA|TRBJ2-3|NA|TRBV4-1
TGCGCCAGCAGCCAAGCCCCGACAGGATTCGCAGATACGCAGTATTTT
CASSQAPTGFADTQYF
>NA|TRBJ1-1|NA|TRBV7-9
TGTGCCAGCAGCCGAAGACAGTTGGAAGCTTTCTTT
CASSRRQLEAFF
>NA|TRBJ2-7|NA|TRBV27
TGTGCCAGCAGTCCGTGGTGGAGGGAGGCCTCCTACGAGCAGTACTTC
CASSPWWREASYEQYF
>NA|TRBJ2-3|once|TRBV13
TGTGCCAGCAGCCTCCGGACCCCCGCAGATACGCAGTATTTT
CASSLRTPADTQYF
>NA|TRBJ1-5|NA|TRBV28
TGTGCCAGCAGTTCCTATTACAGGGCAGGGAGCAATCAGCCCCAGCATTTT
CASSSYYRAGSNQPQHF
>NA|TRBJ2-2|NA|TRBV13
TGTGCCAGCAGCTTAGCTGGGGAGCTGTTTTTT
CASSLAGELFF
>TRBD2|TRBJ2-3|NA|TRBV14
TGTGCCAGCAGCCAACGACGGACTAGCGGGAGTATGGGAGGCACAGATACGCAGTATTTT
CASSQRRTSGSMGGTDTQYF
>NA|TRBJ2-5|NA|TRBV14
TGTGCCAGCAGCCAAGCCTATAGCTATATACCGGAGACCCAGTACTTC
CASSQAYSYIPETQYF
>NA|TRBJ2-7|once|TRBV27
TGTGCCAGCAGTTTATCTAGTAGGACACGGCAGTACTTC
CASSLSSRTRQYF
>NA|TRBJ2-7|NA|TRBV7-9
TGTGCCAGCAGCACCGCGGGGACAATTGATCACTTC
CASSTAGTIDHF
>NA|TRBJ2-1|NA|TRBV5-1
TGCGCCAGCAGGGAGGCCGGGGTAGTCTACAATGAGCAGTTCTTC
CASREAGVVYNEQFF
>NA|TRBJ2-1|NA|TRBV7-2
TGTGCCAGCAGCTTAGGCGGGGTTCTCTACAATGAGCAGTTCTTC
CASSLGGVLYNEQFF
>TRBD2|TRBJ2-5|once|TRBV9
TGTGCCAGCAGCGTAGATGGGGGACTAGCGGGAGAGGAGACCCAGTACTTC
CASSVDGGLAGEETQYF
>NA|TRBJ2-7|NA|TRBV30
TGTGCCTGGACCGACCGGGAATCCAACGAGCAGTACTTC
CAWTDRESNEQYF
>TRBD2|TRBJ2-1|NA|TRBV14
TGTGCCAGCAGCCAAACTAGCGGGAGGAGCAATGAGCAGTTCTTC
CASSQTSGRSNEQFF
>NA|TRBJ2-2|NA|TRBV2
TGTGCCAGCAGGGGGGCGGGCGGGGAGCTGTTTTTT
CASRGAGGELFF
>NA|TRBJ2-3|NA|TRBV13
TGTGCCAGCAGCCTCAGGGCTCGCGATACGCAGTATTTT
CASSLRARDTQYF
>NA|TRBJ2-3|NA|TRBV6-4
TGTGCCAGCAGTGACGACAGGTATTCAGATACGCAGTATTTT
CASSDDRYSDTQYF
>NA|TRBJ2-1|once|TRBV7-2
TGTGCCAGCAGTTCTATCGACAGAGACTACAATGAGCAGTTCTTC
CASSSIDRDYNEQFF
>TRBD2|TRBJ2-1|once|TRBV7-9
TGTGCCAGCAGCTTTCTGACTAGCGGGTTCTTCGAGCAGTTCTTC
CASSFLTSGFFEQFF
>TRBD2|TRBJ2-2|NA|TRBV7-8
TGTGCCAGCAGCTTAGAGTTAGCGGGACTCGCCACCGGGGAGCTGTTTTTT
CASSLELAGLATGELFF
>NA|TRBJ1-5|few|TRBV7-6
TGTGCCAGCAGCTTAGAACGGAACAATCAGCCCCAGCATTTT
CASSLERNNQPQHF
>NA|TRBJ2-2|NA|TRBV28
TGTGCCAGCAGTTTCGGAGATCTAGCTGCGACCGGGGAGCTGTTTTTT
CASSFGDLAATGELFF
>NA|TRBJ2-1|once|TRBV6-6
TGTGCCAGCAGTTACACGTGGGAGGCGACGAATGAGCAGTTCTTC
CASSYTWEATNEQFF
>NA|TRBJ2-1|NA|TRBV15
TGTGCCACCAGCAGGTCTAAGTACAATGAGCAGTTCTTC
CATSRSKYNEQFF
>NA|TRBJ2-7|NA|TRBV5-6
TGTGCCAGCAGCTTGAGGGTTTCTCTCTACGAGCAGTACTTC
CASSLRVSLYEQYF
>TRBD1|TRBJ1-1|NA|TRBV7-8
TGTGCCAGCAGCATATATGGACAGGGGATTGAAGCTTTCTTT
CASSIYGQGIEAFF
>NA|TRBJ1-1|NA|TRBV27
TGTGCCAGCAGTTTAGGAACTGAAGCTTTCTTT
CASSLGTEAFF
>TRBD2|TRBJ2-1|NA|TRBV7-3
TGTGCCAGCAGCCATGAGCGGGAGGGCAATTACAATGAGCAGTTCTTC
CASSHEREGNYNEQFF
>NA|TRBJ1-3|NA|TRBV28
TGTGCCAGCAGCCCTAACGGAATGGCGGGAAACACCATATATTTT
CASSPNGMAGNTIYF
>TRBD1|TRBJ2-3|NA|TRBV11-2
TGTGCCAGCAGCTCTACAGGGGTGAGGGAGTTTGTGGATACGCAGTATTTT
CASSSTGVREFVDTQYF
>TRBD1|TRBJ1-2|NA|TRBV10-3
TGTGCCATCCTGCAGGGGGGCAAGAACTATGGCTACACCTTC
CAILQGGKNYGYTF
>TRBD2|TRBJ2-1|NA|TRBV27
TGTGCCAGCGCCCCCGGACTAGTTTACAATGAGCAGTTCTTC
CASAPGLVYNEQFF
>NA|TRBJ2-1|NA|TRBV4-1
TGCGCCAGCAGCCCCGGGGGTTACAATGAGCAGTTCTTC
CASSPGGYNEQFF
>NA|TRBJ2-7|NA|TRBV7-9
TGTGCCAGCAGCTTAATTCCTCCCCCCTACGAGCAGTACTTC
CASSLIPPPYEQYF
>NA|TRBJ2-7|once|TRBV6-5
TGTGCCAGCAGTTACTCAGGGGCCGGTGACGAGCAGTACTTC
CASSYSGAGDEQYF
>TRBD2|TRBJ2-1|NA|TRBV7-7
TGTGCTAGCAGCCTCACTAGCGGGATGGGGGAGAATGAGCAGTTCTTC
CASSLTSGMGENEQFF
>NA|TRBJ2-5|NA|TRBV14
TGTGCCAGCAGCCAAGCGATAGAGACCCAGTACTTC
CASSQAIETQYF
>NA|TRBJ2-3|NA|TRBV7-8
TGTGCCAGCAGCCTCTTGGACAGAAGCACAGATACGCAGTATTTT
CASSLLDRSTDTQYF
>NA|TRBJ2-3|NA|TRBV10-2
TGCGCCAGCAGTGAGACTAGCACAGATACGCAGTATTTT
CASSETSTDTQYF